This TCR beta chain was sequenced during a study of cytomegalovirus exposure and HLA in healthy donors. General study findings and limits: Confirmation in vitro established that a few CMV-associated chains were specific for CMV antigens. Rare sequences made up most TCRs, while some public TCRs were found in many donors. The study put under 200 TCR beta chains on its list as cytomegalovirus-associated. Cytomegalovirus status, reportedly, was diagnosed with high specificity and sensitivity by the classifier.

Some clones are missing from TCRdb's copy, which holds only in-frame ones; the method was immunoSEQ multiplex PCR. The repertoire has some 150,000 clones, about 86% of them found once; the top ten carry around 2.1%. The CDR3 consists of 11 residues. CDR1 and CDR2 (germline): MDHEN, SYDVKM. Trimming removed 8 bases at V and 6 bases at J, with 7 bases between. As for this clone: Antigen specificity is unknown.

The chain carries TRBV28 and TRBJ2-2; no reliable D call. The TCR sequence derives from a human donor in good health. The specimen was PBMCs. Here the CDR3 DNA reads TGTGCCAGCCCCCTCCCCGGGGAGCTGTTTTTT. It encodes CASPLPGELFF.